These T cell receptor beta chains were read from a single sample in a study of early T cells in non-severe SARS-CoV-2 infection. TCRdb fed the 5' RACE reads into MiXCR, producing one record per CDR3 protein. This table has 35,000 to 45,000 distinct CDR3 sequences, 6% to 7.5% appearing once. The source material was whole blood, sampled at baseline. These TCRs come from an adult who was a healthcare worker with PCR-confirmed SARS-CoV-2 infection or an uninfected control (not recorded which). CDR3s include the opening cysteine and the closing phenylalanine or tryptophan. A D gene is named only where the DNA matches it firmly. Size values are once, few and many counts, or a class for expanded clones, and some rows have none.

J | V | size | D | DNA | CDR3
TRBJ1-1 | TRBV7-8 | few | NA | TGTGCCAGCAGCCTAAGACCGGGAGGGGCGAACATGAACACTGAAGCTTTCTTT | CASSLRPGGANMNTEAFF
TRBJ2-2 | TRBV4-2 | many | NA | TGTGCCAGCAGGGACGGGGTGGGGTTCACCGGGGAGCTGTTTTTT | CASRDGVGFTGELFF
TRBJ1-2 | TRBV27 | many | NA | TGTGCCAGCAGTGGGTTACAGGGCGACCCTAACTATGGCTACACCTTC | CASSGLQGDPNYGYTF
TRBJ2-7 | TRBV6-5 | NA | NA | TGTGCCAGCAGTCCCTACCCAAACTACGAGCAGTACTTC | CASSPYPNYEQYF
TRBJ2-7 | TRBV3-1 | few | TRBD1 | TGTGCCAGCAGCCAAGATACGGGACAGCGCGAGCAGTACTTC | CASSQDTGQREQYF
TRBJ1-1 | TRBV7-3 | few | NA | TGTGCCAGCAGCTTATCGAGGTACACTGAAGCTTTCTTT | CASSLSRYTEAFF
TRBJ2-5 | TRBV29-1 | many | NA | TGCAGCGTTGAATCTGGGGGGCTAGAGACCCAGTACTTC | CSVESGGLETQYF
TRBJ1-3 | TRBV10-3 | many | NA | TGTGCCTCTTCGGGTCCCTCGGTGGACTCTGGAAACACCATATATTTT | CASSGPSVDSGNTIYF
TRBJ1-5 | TRBV18 | many | NA | TGTGCCAGCTCACAAAATTATCAGCCCCAGCATTTT | CASSQNYQPQHF
TRBJ2-1 | TRBV28 | few | NA | TGTGCCAGCAGAGGCCCAAGGGGAAGGGACAATGAGCAGTTCTTC | CASRGPRGRDNEQFF
TRBJ2-7 | TRBV2 | NA | NA | TGTGCCAGCAGTGAACATGACGGCCCTTTCGAGCAGTACTTC | CASSEHDGPFEQYF
TRBJ1-1 | TRBV20-1 | few | NA | TGCAGTGCTAGAGCCGAGACAGACACTGAAGCTTTCTTT | CSARAETDTEAFF
TRBJ2-3 | TRBV10-2 | few | TRBD2 | TGCGCCAGCACCGGGACTAGCGGGATCCCAGGTGCAGATACGCAGTATTTT | CASTGTSGIPGADTQYF
TRBJ1-5 | TRBV24-1 | few | NA | TGTGCCACCACAGATCAGCCCCAGCATTTT | CATTDQPQHF
TRBJ2-3 | TRBV6-1 | many | NA | TGTGCCAGCAGGAAGGAGGAAACAGATACGCAGTATTTT | CASRKEETDTQYF
TRBJ1-2 | TRBV19 | many | NA | TGTGCCAGTAGTATAGCGTCAGGAGACTATGGCTACACCTTC | CASSIASGDYGYTF
TRBJ1-5 | TRBV27 | many | NA | TGTGCCAGCAGCGAAAACCAGGGACAACCCCAGCATTTT | CASSENQGQPQHF
TRBJ2-5 | TRBV7-9 | NA | TRBD1 | TGTGCCAGCAGCTTAGAAAGGCGACAGGGGTTACTCCAAGAGACCCAGTACTTC | CASSLERRQGLLQETQYF
TRBJ2-1 | TRBV14 | few | NA | TGTGCCAGCAGCCAACTACCGTCGACCCAGCAGTTCTTC | CASSQLPSTQQFF
TRBJ1-2 | TRBV6-1 | NA | TRBD1 | TGTGCCAGCAGCCTAAGGGGAGGGGGCCGGGACTATGGCTACACCTTC | CASSLRGGGRDYGYTF
TRBJ2-1 | TRBV6-5 | NA | TRBD2 | TGTGCCAGCAGTTACAAGCGGGAGGCCGGTTTAGGAGAGCAGTTCTTC | CASSYKREAGLGEQFF
TRBJ1-6 | TRBV5-1 | many | NA | TGCGCCAGCAGCTTGCTCTCAGCAAGTTCACCCCTCCACTTT | CASSLLSASSPLHF
TRBJ2-5 | TRBV20-1 | NA | TRBD2 | TGCAGTGCTCCCAATAGCGGGTCGGGGTTGCAGACCCAGTACTTC | CSAPNSGSGLQTQYF
TRBJ2-1 | TRBV11-3 | many | NA | TGTGCCAGCAGCCAACAGGGTTACAATGAGCAGTTCTTC | CASSQQGYNEQFF
TRBJ1-6 | TRBV28 | NA | TRBD1 | TGTGCCAGCAGTATCCGGGGACAGGGTCGCAATTCACCCCTCCACTTT | CASSIRGQGRNSPLHF
TRBJ2-5 | TRBV20-1 | many | NA | TGCAGTGCTAGAGTCCCCCCGGGAGACGTAGCTATCAAGACCCAGTACTTC | CSARVPPGDVAIKTQYF
TRBJ2-1 | TRBV6-1 | few | NA | TGTGCCAGCAGTGAAATCTGGGGGCAACAGTTCTTC | CASSEIWGQQFF
TRBJ1-2 | TRBV28 | NA | TRBD1 | TGTGCCAGCACCATGACAGGGGCCTATGGCGACACCTTC | CASTMTGAYGDTF
TRBJ1-1 | TRBV30 | many | NA | TGTGCCTGGAGTGTCGGGGCTGAAGCTTTCTTT | CAWSVGAEAFF
TRBJ2-2 | TRBV5-1 | NA | NA | TGCGCCAGCAGCTTGGGGGGCCCCGGGGAGCTGTTTTTT | CASSLGGPGELFF
TRBJ2-1 | TRBV7-9 | NA | TRBD2 | TGTGCCAGCAGCTTACTTCGTACTAGCGGGGGCCAGTTCTTC | CASSLLRTSGGQFF
TRBJ2-7 | TRBV5-1 | NA | TRBD1 | TGCGCCAGCAGCTCACGGACAGGGCGAGGCGAGCAGTACTTC | CASSSRTGRGEQYF
TRBJ2-1 | TRBV28 | NA | NA | TGTGCCAGCAGTTCGGACTTTTACAATGAGCAGTTCTTC | CASSSDFYNEQFF
TRBJ1-4 | TRBV4-3 | many | NA | TGCGCCAGCAGCCAAGATGGAAGGGCGCGTAATGAAAAACTGTTTTTT | CASSQDGRARNEKLFF
TRBJ2-1 | TRBV6-6 | many | TRBD2 | TGTGCCAGCAGGGGACTAGCGGGACTTAGGAGTGAGCAGTTCTTC | CASRGLAGLRSEQFF
TRBJ1-6 | TRBV6-1 | few | NA | TGTGCCAGCACCATTTCCGGGCGTTATTCACCCCTCCACTTT | CASTISGRYSPLHF
TRBJ1-4 | TRBV9 | many | NA | TGTGCCAGCACGAACAGGCCCGAGGGCGAAAAACTGTTTTTT | CASTNRPEGEKLFF
TRBJ2-7 | TRBV7-9 | few | NA | TGTGCCAGCAGCGTGACCCGGGACTACGAGCAGTACTTC | CASSVTRDYEQYF
TRBJ1-6 | TRBV15 | many | NA | TGTGCCACCAGCAGAGATCCGATAGGCTCCTATAATTCACCCCTCCACTTT | CATSRDPIGSYNSPLHF
TRBJ2-1 | TRBV29-1 | many | TRBD2 | TGCAGCGTTGAACCCATGGGGAGGGCCTACAATGAGCAGTTCTTC | CSVEPMGRAYNEQFF
TRBJ2-5 | TRBV10-2 | many | NA | TGCGCCAGCAGTGACTTGGAGACCCAGTACTTC | CASSDLETQYF
TRBJ2-7 | TRBV20-1 | NA | NA | TGCAGTTCCCGTGCTGGGCTAGGGCTTGATGAGCAGTACTTC | CSSRAGLGLDEQYF
TRBJ1-3 | TRBV6-2/TRBV6-3 | NA | NA | TGTGCCAGCAGTTACTCGAATGGTGGAAACACCATATATTTT | CASSYSNGGNTIYF
TRBJ2-7 | TRBV30 | NA | TRBD2 | TGTGCCTGGAGACCTAGCGGGAGGGCCTACGAGCAGTACTTC | CAWRPSGRAYEQYF
TRBJ2-7 | TRBV20-1 | medium-sized | NA | TGCAGTGCTTCCGGACTGGGAGACGAGCAGTACTTC | CSASGLGDEQYF
TRBJ2-7 | TRBV6-2/TRBV6-3 | NA | NA | TGTGCCAGCAGTTACTCGTTTCGGACGTATCCTAGGGAGCAGTACTTC | CASSYSFRTYPREQYF
TRBJ2-7 | TRBV14 | few | NA | TGTGCCAGCAGCCAAGGAGGAGGCCAAACCTACGAGCAGTACTTC | CASSQGGGQTYEQYF
TRBJ2-3 | TRBV2 | NA | NA | TGTGCCAGCAGTGATCGGGATACGCAGTATTTT | CASSDRDTQYF
TRBJ2-2 | TRBV14 | few | TRBD1 | TGTGCCAGCAGCCAGCACAGGGGGGACACCGGGGAGCTGTTTTTT | CASSQHRGDTGELFF
TRBJ2-4 | TRBV29-1 | many | NA | TGCAGCGTCAGGAAAAACATTCAGTACTTC | CSVRKNIQYF
TRBJ2-1 | TRBV7-9 | many | NA | TGTGCCAGCAGCTCGGGGCTATTAGGGGGCAATGAGCAGTTCTTC | CASSSGLLGGNEQFF
TRBJ1-1 | TRBV7-9 | many | NA | TGTGCCAGCAGCTTATCCTTTTCGGGGCCTCTCTTGGGCACTGAAGCTTTCTTT | CASSLSFSGPLLGTEAFF
TRBJ2-2 | TRBV14 | many | TRBD2 | TGTGCCAGCAGCCAAGAGGGGCTAGCGGGACATACCGGGGAGCTGTTTTTT | CASSQEGLAGHTGELFF
TRBJ2-3 | TRBV7-2 | NA | TRBD2 | TGTGCCAGCAGCTTAGGTTTCAGCGGGAGTCCCACAGATACGCAGTATTTT | CASSLGFSGSPTDTQYF
TRBJ2-3 | TRBV24-1 | few | NA | TGTGCCACCAGTGATGACGCGGGGACCCACCTTAAGGGAGATACGCAGTATTTT | CATSDDAGTHLKGDTQYF
TRBJ1-1 | TRBV3-1 | NA | TRBD1 | TGTGCCAGCACCCAACGTGGACAGGGCACTGAAGCTTTCTTT | CASTQRGQGTEAFF
TRBJ2-4 | TRBV6-1 | many | NA | TGTGCCAGTACACGGGAGATTGGGACCAAAAACATTCAGTACTTC | CASTREIGTKNIQYF
TRBJ1-6 | TRBV6-5 | few | NA | TGTGCCAGCAGTTACTCAAGCAGGGCCCAGGCACCCCTCCACTTT | CASSYSSRAQAPLHF
TRBJ1-2 | TRBV7-3 | many | NA | TGTGCCAGCAGCCCATCCCCGATCGGGAGGAATGGCTACACCTTC | CASSPSPIGRNGYTF